The present TCR beta chain was sequenced within a study of blood T cell repertoires in COVID-19. In the authors' methods: Reference gene primer amplification gave nucleated cell count estimates. The assay was immunoSEQ multiplex PCR, and TCRdb's table has in-frame clones only and misses some. V and J calls and clone size are copied from that table; D and trimming were computed from the DNA. This sample has 150,000 to 200,000 clones, with around 90% found just once. CDR1 and CDR2 (germline): SGHRS, YFSETQ. Trimming cost V 1 base and J 2 bases; bases outside gene matches: 5. The CDR3 length is 15 residues. Study members were between about 18 and 89 years old and lived in fewer than 30 US regions.

The sample taken for sequencing was PBMCs or T cells enriched from blood (not recorded which). The chain joins TRBV5-1 to TRBJ2-5, with 7 bases fitting TRBD2. The sequence came from a woman between 18 and 29 years old who had recovered from COVID-19. The CDR3 spells CASSLRTSEQETQYF. CDR3 coding DNA: TGCGCCAGCAGCTTGAGAACTAGCGAGCAAGAGACCCAGTACTTC.